Listed below are T cell receptor beta chains from one sample, sequenced in a study of blood T cell repertoires in COVID-19. Profiling relied on immunoSEQ multiplex PCR, and the TCRdb table lists in-frame clones only, not all of them. Here the sample spans 100,000 to 150,000 clones, 87% being singletons. Sequencing was performed on peripheral blood. The receptors shown here come from a human donor in a cohort sampled during active COVID-19. Both conserved end residues are part of each CDR3. The order of the fields is D gene, clone size, J gene, V gene, CDR3 protein, CDR3 DNA. A D gene is named only where the DNA matches it firmly. Rows may omit the clone size; those that give it use once, few, many or a size class.

d_call: NA; clone_size: NA; j_call: TRBJ1-1; v_call: TRBV6-6; cdr3_aa: CASSQGVGENTEAFF; cdr3_nt: TGTGCCAGCAGCCAAGGTGTGGGAGAGAACACTGAAGCTTTCTTT
d_call: TRBD2; clone_size: NA; j_call: TRBJ2-5; v_call: TRBV13; cdr3_aa: CASSLGHFAGGQETQYF; cdr3_nt: TGTGCCAGCAGCTTAGGCCATTTCGCGGGAGGGCAAGAGACCCAGTACTTC
d_call: NA; clone_size: NA; j_call: TRBJ1-1; v_call: TRBV30; cdr3_aa: CAWTGQANTEAFF; cdr3_nt: TGTGCCTGGACAGGGCAGGCGAACACTGAAGCTTTCTTT
d_call: NA; clone_size: NA; j_call: TRBJ2-3; v_call: TRBV18; cdr3_aa: CANPEDNTDTQYF; cdr3_nt: TGTGCCAACCCCGAGGACAACACAGATACGCAGTATTTT
d_call: TRBD2; clone_size: NA; j_call: TRBJ2-7; v_call: TRBV4-1; cdr3_aa: CASSRTPSGGTPYEQYF; cdr3_nt: TGCGCCAGCAGCCGGACCCCTAGCGGGGGGACTCCCTACGAGCAGTACTTC
d_call: TRBD2; clone_size: once; j_call: TRBJ2-7; v_call: TRBV5-5; cdr3_aa: CASSVTSGSYEQYF; cdr3_nt: TGTGCCAGCAGCGTAACTAGCGGCTCCTACGAGCAGTACTTC
d_call: TRBD1; clone_size: many; j_call: TRBJ1-6; v_call: TRBV5-6; cdr3_aa: CASSFGQGGLNSPLHF; cdr3_nt: TGTGCCAGCAGCTTTGGTCAGGGGGGCTTAAATTCACCCCTCCACTTT
d_call: TRBD1; clone_size: NA; j_call: TRBJ1-5; v_call: TRBV18; cdr3_aa: CASSQTGTGRSNQPQHF; cdr3_nt: TGTGCCAGCTCGCAAACCGGGACAGGGAGGAGCAATCAGCCCCAGCATTTT
d_call: TRBD1; clone_size: NA; j_call: TRBJ2-1; v_call: TRBV5-1; cdr3_aa: CASSRGLLGTGEYNEQFF; cdr3_nt: TGCGCCAGCAGTCGTGGCCTGTTGGGGACAGGGGAGTATAATGAGCAGTTCTTC
d_call: NA; clone_size: few; j_call: TRBJ2-2; v_call: TRBV5-1; cdr3_aa: CASSRQKEGSLGELFF; cdr3_nt: TGCGCCAGCAGCCGACAAAAGGAGGGGTCTTTAGGGGAGCTGTTTTTT
d_call: TRBD1; clone_size: NA; j_call: TRBJ2-3; v_call: TRBV10-2; cdr3_aa: CASRDKDRVEDTQYF; cdr3_nt: TGCGCCAGCAGGGATAAGGACAGGGTCGAGGATACGCAGTATTTT
d_call: TRBD2; clone_size: NA; j_call: TRBJ2-7; v_call: TRBV5-1; cdr3_aa: CASSSQPKGTSGILSSYEQYF; cdr3_nt: TGCGCCAGCAGCTCCCAACCAAAAGGGACTAGCGGGATATTAAGCTCCTACGAGCAGTACTTC
d_call: NA; clone_size: once; j_call: TRBJ2-7; v_call: TRBV6-5; cdr3_aa: CASSYLSGSHYEQYF; cdr3_nt: TGTGCCAGCAGTTACTTAAGCGGGTCCCACTACGAGCAGTACTTC
d_call: NA; clone_size: NA; j_call: TRBJ2-3; v_call: TRBV6-5; cdr3_aa: CASSYGMEHGTDTQYF; cdr3_nt: TGTGCCAGCAGTTACGGTATGGAGCATGGCACAGATACGCAGTATTTT
d_call: NA; clone_size: once; j_call: TRBJ1-5; v_call: TRBV4-1; cdr3_aa: CASSQDINQPQHF; cdr3_nt: TGCGCCAGCAGCCAAGACATTAATCAGCCCCAGCATTTT
d_call: TRBD2; clone_size: NA; j_call: TRBJ2-7; v_call: TRBV19; cdr3_aa: CASSMVAGGFDYEQYF; cdr3_nt: TGTGCCAGTAGTATGGTAGCGGGAGGCTTTGACTACGAGCAGTACTTC
d_call: TRBD2; clone_size: NA; j_call: TRBJ2-1; v_call: TRBV9; cdr3_aa: CASSVGLAGGSYNEQFF; cdr3_nt: TGTGCCAGCAGCGTAGGGCTAGCGGGAGGGTCCTACAATGAGCAGTTCTTC
d_call: NA; clone_size: NA; j_call: TRBJ2-2; v_call: TRBV28; cdr3_aa: CASSTGGAPNTGELFF; cdr3_nt: TGTGCCAGCAGTACAGGAGGGGCCCCGAACACCGGGGAGCTGTTTTTT
d_call: NA; clone_size: few; j_call: TRBJ1-6; v_call: TRBV10-3; cdr3_aa: CAISDGGRYNSPLHF; cdr3_nt: TGTGCCATCAGTGATGGAGGTCGGTATAATTCACCCCTCCACTTT
d_call: TRBD2; clone_size: NA; j_call: TRBJ2-6; v_call: TRBV18; cdr3_aa: CASSPFLGGRASGANVLTF; cdr3_nt: TGTGCCAGCTCACCATTCTTGGGCGGGAGGGCCTCTGGGGCCAACGTCCTGACTTTC
d_call: NA; clone_size: NA; j_call: TRBJ2-7; v_call: TRBV19; cdr3_aa: CASSISYQTVETYEQYF; cdr3_nt: TGTGCCAGTAGTATTTCGTATCAGACAGTAGAAACCTACGAGCAGTACTTC
d_call: NA; clone_size: few; j_call: TRBJ1-5; v_call: TRBV2; cdr3_aa: CASRPGSGVSNQPQHF; cdr3_nt: TGTGCCAGCAGACCTGGGTCAGGGGTAAGCAATCAGCCCCAGCATTTT
d_call: TRBD2; clone_size: NA; j_call: TRBJ2-1; v_call: TRBV11-3; cdr3_aa: CASSPRTSGSRDEQFF; cdr3_nt: TGTGCCAGCAGCCCCCGGACTAGCGGGAGTCGGGATGAGCAGTTCTTC
d_call: NA; clone_size: NA; j_call: TRBJ2-1; v_call: TRBV7-9; cdr3_aa: CASSFMLVRDYNEQFF; cdr3_nt: TGTGCCAGCAGCTTTATGCTAGTACGGGACTACAATGAGCAGTTCTTC
d_call: NA; clone_size: NA; j_call: TRBJ1-3; v_call: TRBV19; cdr3_aa: CASSHPSGSGNTIYF; cdr3_nt: TGTGCCAGTTCCCATCCCTCGGGTTCTGGAAACACCATATATTTT
d_call: TRBD1; clone_size: NA; j_call: TRBJ2-3; v_call: TRBV5-1; cdr3_aa: CASSSRTGASTDTQYF; cdr3_nt: TGCGCCAGCAGCTCCCGGACAGGAGCTAGCACAGATACGCAGTATTTT
d_call: TRBD1; clone_size: once; j_call: TRBJ2-3; v_call: TRBV6-6; cdr3_aa: CASSRLPKAGTGDADTQYF; cdr3_nt: TGTGCCAGCAGTCGACTCCCTAAGGCCGGGACAGGGGACGCAGATACGCAGTATTTT
d_call: TRBD1; clone_size: NA; j_call: TRBJ1-4; v_call: TRBV10-3; cdr3_aa: CAIRGDREDEKLFF; cdr3_nt: TGTGCCATCAGGGGGGACAGGGAAGATGAAAAACTGTTTTTT
d_call: NA; clone_size: NA; j_call: TRBJ2-7; v_call: TRBV3-1/TRBV3-2; cdr3_aa: CASSHRQPYEQYF; cdr3_nt: TGTGCCAGCAGCCACCGACAGCCCTACGAGCAGTACTTC
d_call: TRBD2; clone_size: NA; j_call: TRBJ2-3; v_call: TRBV5-1; cdr3_aa: CASRAGLADGDTQYF; cdr3_nt: TGCGCCAGCAGAGCCGGACTAGCGGATGGAGATACGCAGTATTTT
d_call: TRBD2; clone_size: NA; j_call: TRBJ2-5; v_call: TRBV15; cdr3_aa: CATSRELGRARETQYF; cdr3_nt: TGTGCCACCAGCAGAGAGCTGGGGAGGGCCCGAGAGACCCAGTACTTC
d_call: TRBD2; clone_size: NA; j_call: TRBJ2-3; v_call: TRBV19; cdr3_aa: CASTPTSEGDTQYF; cdr3_nt: TGTGCCAGTACTCCGACTAGCGAGGGAGATACGCAGTATTTT
d_call: NA; clone_size: NA; j_call: TRBJ1-4; v_call: TRBV5-4; cdr3_aa: CASSLGTAGGSEKLFF; cdr3_nt: TGTGCCAGCAGCTTGGGGACGGCGGGCGGGAGTGAAAAACTGTTTTTT
d_call: NA; clone_size: NA; j_call: TRBJ1-1; v_call: TRBV20-1; cdr3_aa: CSASVRKGVINTEAFF; cdr3_nt: TGCAGTGCTAGTGTACGGAAAGGAGTAATAAACACTGAAGCTTTCTTT
d_call: TRBD2; clone_size: few; j_call: TRBJ2-7; v_call: TRBV3-1/TRBV3-2; cdr3_aa: CASSQDLGLAGGEYF; cdr3_nt: TGTGCCAGCAGCCAAGATTTAGGACTAGCGGGAGGGGAGTACTTC
d_call: NA; clone_size: NA; j_call: TRBJ2-7; v_call: TRBV19; cdr3_aa: CASSISSRTYEQYF; cdr3_nt: TGTGCCAGTAGTATCTCGAGCAGGACCTACGAGCAGTACTTC
d_call: TRBD2; clone_size: NA; j_call: TRBJ2-3; v_call: TRBV6-4; cdr3_aa: CASSDSTSAPWDTQYF; cdr3_nt: TGTGCCAGCAGTGATTCGACTAGCGCCCCTTGGGATACGCAGTATTTT
d_call: NA; clone_size: once; j_call: TRBJ1-1; v_call: TRBV19; cdr3_aa: CASSINLVASNTEAFF; cdr3_nt: TGTGCCAGTAGTATAAATTTGGTCGCTAGCAACACTGAAGCTTTCTTT
d_call: NA; clone_size: NA; j_call: TRBJ2-1; v_call: TRBV6-5; cdr3_aa: CASSYGPGYYNEQFF; cdr3_nt: TGTGCCAGCAGTTACGGTCCAGGTTACTACAATGAGCAGTTCTTC
d_call: TRBD1; clone_size: NA; j_call: TRBJ2-4; v_call: TRBV7-9; cdr3_aa: CASSSWTGGEYF; cdr3_nt: TGTGCCAGCAGCTCCTGGACAGGGGGTGAATACTTC
d_call: TRBD1; clone_size: NA; j_call: TRBJ1-3; v_call: TRBV6-5; cdr3_aa: CASSYSGQRTGNTIYF; cdr3_nt: TGTGCCAGCAGTTACTCGGGACAGAGGACTGGAAACACCATATATTTT
d_call: NA; clone_size: NA; j_call: TRBJ2-1; v_call: TRBV30; cdr3_aa: CAWRAQQGSYNEQFF; cdr3_nt: TGTGCCTGGAGGGCACAACAGGGTTCCTACAATGAGCAGTTCTTC
d_call: NA; clone_size: NA; j_call: TRBJ1-4; v_call: TRBV27; cdr3_aa: CASSLSVRPTNEKLFF; cdr3_nt: TGTGCCAGCAGTTTATCAGTGAGGCCAACTAATGAAAAACTGTTTTTT
d_call: NA; clone_size: NA; j_call: TRBJ2-3; v_call: TRBV25-1; cdr3_aa: CASRRDQADTQYF; cdr3_nt: TGTGCCAGCAGGAGAGATCAGGCAGATACGCAGTATTTT
d_call: TRBD2; clone_size: NA; j_call: TRBJ2-5; v_call: TRBV4-1; cdr3_aa: CASSQDVAGAILQETQYF; cdr3_nt: TGCGCCAGCAGCCAAGATGTAGCGGGGGCGATACTACAAGAGACCCAGTACTTC
d_call: TRBD1; clone_size: NA; j_call: TRBJ1-3; v_call: TRBV14; cdr3_aa: CASSRDRVPLSGNTIYF; cdr3_nt: TGTGCCAGCAGCCGGGACAGGGTCCCTCTCTCTGGAAACACCATATATTTT
d_call: TRBD1; clone_size: NA; j_call: TRBJ1-2; v_call: TRBV9; cdr3_aa: CASSVEQGALLAGYTF; cdr3_nt: TGTGCCAGCAGCGTAGAACAGGGGGCGTTGTTAGCCGGCTACACCTTC
d_call: NA; clone_size: NA; j_call: TRBJ2-3; v_call: TRBV20-1; cdr3_aa: CSALGADTQYF; cdr3_nt: TGCAGTGCCCTAGGGGCAGATACGCAGTATTTT
d_call: TRBD2; clone_size: NA; j_call: TRBJ2-7; v_call: TRBV11-2; cdr3_aa: CASSPKTSGDFEQYF; cdr3_nt: TGTGCCAGCAGCCCGAAGACTAGCGGAGACTTTGAGCAGTACTTC
d_call: NA; clone_size: NA; j_call: TRBJ2-7; v_call: TRBV19; cdr3_aa: CASNPGAGASYEQYF; cdr3_nt: TGTGCCAGTAACCCAGGGGCGGGAGCGTCTTACGAGCAGTACTTC
d_call: NA; clone_size: NA; j_call: TRBJ2-1; v_call: TRBV12-3/TRBV12-4; cdr3_aa: CASSPPSYNEQFF; cdr3_nt: TGTGCCAGCAGCCCTCCCTCCTACAATGAGCAGTTCTTC
d_call: TRBD1; clone_size: NA; j_call: TRBJ2-3; v_call: TRBV4-1; cdr3_aa: CASSQETGFTDTQYF; cdr3_nt: TGCGCCAGCAGCCAAGAGACAGGGTTCACAGATACGCAGTATTTT